This entry features one TCR beta chain sequence. The sequenced template was cDNA made from the entire isolated RNA. Profiled with immunoSEQ multiplex PCR; TCRdb holds only in-frame clones, not every one. The sample has around 300,000 clones, around 15% seen once. These data come from a study of beta chain features in type 1 diabetes. Sampling consisted of one heparinised blood draw per donor, averaging about 116 mL. The germline V gene encodes CDR1 SGHTA and CDR2 FQGNSA. V shed 5 bases and J shed 8 bases, with 12 bases lying between them. This CDR3 has 12 residues. The source is a man aged 25 to 40 in good health. The chain links TRBV7-2 to TRBJ1-2; the D gene is possibly TRBD1 (5 bases). The sequenced sample consisted of central memory CD4+ T cells from blood. This CDR3 is CASSAERGGYTF. CDR3 nucleotide sequence: TGTGCCAGCAGCGCAGAGAGGGGAGGCTACACCTTC.